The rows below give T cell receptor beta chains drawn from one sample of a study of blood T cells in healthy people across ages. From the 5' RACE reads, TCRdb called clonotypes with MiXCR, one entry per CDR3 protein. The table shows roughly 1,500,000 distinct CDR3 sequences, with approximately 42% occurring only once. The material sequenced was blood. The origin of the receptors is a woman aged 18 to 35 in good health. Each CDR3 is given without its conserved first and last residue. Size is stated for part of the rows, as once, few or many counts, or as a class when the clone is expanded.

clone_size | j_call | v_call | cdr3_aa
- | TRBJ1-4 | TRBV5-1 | ASSAGGTNEKLF
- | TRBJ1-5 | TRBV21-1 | ASSTGLPRVGNQPQH
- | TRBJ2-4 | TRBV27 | ASRPLGENIQY
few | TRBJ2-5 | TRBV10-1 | ASSESAGRQETQY
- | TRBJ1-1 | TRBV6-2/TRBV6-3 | ASSYGTGITEAF
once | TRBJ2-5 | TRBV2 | ASSEGTGSWETQY
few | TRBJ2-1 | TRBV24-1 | ATSDASGGQSREQF
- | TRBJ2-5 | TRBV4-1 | ASSQVRDGATQY
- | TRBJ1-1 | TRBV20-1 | SAKGQFMNTEAF
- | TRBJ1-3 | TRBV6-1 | AVITSGNTIY
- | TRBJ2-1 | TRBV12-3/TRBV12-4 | ASSSRESNEQF
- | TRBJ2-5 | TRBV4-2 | ASTKEVGLVAGPQETQY
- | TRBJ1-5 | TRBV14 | ASSQKPGQEYSNQPQH
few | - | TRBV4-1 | ASSQERTPWGETQY
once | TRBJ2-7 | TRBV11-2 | ASSLGIPTNYEQY
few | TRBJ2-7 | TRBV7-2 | ASSFSDRFEQY